The 25 T cell receptor beta chains listed next were all sequenced from one sample in a study of T-cell reconstitution after alpha-beta-depleted transplantation in children. Construction of the TCRbeta library involved unique molecular identifiers. TCRdb itself ran the PCR reads through MiXCR, one entry per CDR3 protein. The table lists some 200,000 distinct CDR3 sequences, 5% to 7.5% of them singletons, with 4.5% in the top ten. The material was PBMCs, obtained before TCRalphabeta/CD19-depleted stem cell transplant. The origin of the receptors is a girl in the first two years of life with combined immunodeficiency, due to receive a stem cell transplant.

At least ten counts were recorded for this clonotype. V gene TRBV6-2 or TRBV6-3 combines with J gene TRBJ2-1, with TRBD1 identical over 10 bases. From germline, CDR1 is MNHEY and CDR2 SVGEGT. CDR3 length: 16 residues. With 4 bases clipped from V and 4 bases from J, the junction kept 7 bases outside the gene matches. CDR3 in amino acids: CASSSPRDRGYNEQFF. In DNA form, the CDR3 reads TGTGCCAGCAGTTCTCCTCGGGACAGGGGATACAATGAGCAGTTCTTC.

This clonotype was observed at least ten times. The DNA for the CDR3 is TGTGCCACCAGTGATCATCTGAGAAACACCGGGGAGCTGTTTTTT. It encodes CATSDHLRNTGELFF. The chain recombines TRBV24-1 with TRBJ2-2; D not certain. The CDR3 is 15 amino acids. The V gene lost 3 bases and the J gene lost 2 bases, with 9 bases spanning the gap. In germline, CDR1 is KGHDR, CDR2 SFDVKD.

This clonotype showed up many times. The chain carries TRBV3-1 and TRBJ1-3; tentatively, D is TRBD1 (5 bases). V was trimmed by 0 bases and J by 4 bases, leaving 13 bases between them. Germline V CDR1 and CDR2: LGHDT, YNNKEL (reference sequence). The CDR3 contains 16 residues. The DNA of the CDR3 is TGTGCCAGCAGCCAAGAAGGGGTACTGTCGGGAAACACCATATATTTT. Translated: CASSQEGVLSGNTIYF.

The table lists this clonotype with many counts. This rearrangement joins TRBV29-1 to TRBJ2-7, with D tentatively TRBD1 or TRBD2 (5 bases each). The length of the CDR3 is 14 residues. V was cut by 6 bases and J by 6 bases, with 21 bases left in between. Germline V gene data show CDR1 as SQVTM and CDR2 as ANQGSEA. Here the CDR3 reads CSVGSTGALGEQYF. Written as DNA, the CDR3 is TGCAGCGTAGGCTCAACCGGGGCCTTGGGCGAGCAGTACTTC.

V and J are TRBV25-1 and TRBJ2-6, with D perhaps matching TRBD1 (7 bases). The CDR3 is 16 amino acids. The germline CDR1 and CDR2 sequences are MGHDK and SYGVNS. V was shortened by 1 base and J by 2 bases, with 9 bases between the two germline ends. The CDR3: CASSEWRGPGANVLTF. The CDR3 region has the DNA TGTGCCAGCAGTGAATGGAGGGGGCCTGGGGCCAACGTCCTGACTTTC. The full variable domain, with the rest looked up from reference TRBV25-1 and TRBJ2-6, is EADIYQTPRYLVIGTGKKITLECSQTMGHDKMYWYQQDPGMELHLIHYSYGVNSTEKGDLSSESTVSRIRTEHFPLTLESARPSHTSQYLCASSEWRGPGANVLTFGAGSRLTVL.

The sample holds many counts of this clonotype. The V gene is TRBV7-6, the J gene TRBJ2-3; 9 nucleotides agree with TRBD1. Per germline, CDR1 SGHVS and CDR2 FNYEAQ. The CDR3 contains 16 residues. V lost 1 base, J lost 5 bases, and 7 bases stayed unmatched. As DNA, the CDR3 is TGTGCCAGCAGCTTAGACGCGGGACAGGGTAGAGATACGCAGTATTTT. Translated, it gives CASSLDAGQGRDTQYF.

There are many counts of this clonotype. The V gene is TRBV7-9, the J gene TRBJ2-1, with D unclear. Trimming removed 3 bases from V and 9 bases from J, with 15 bases in between. CDR3 length: 14 amino acids. Germline V CDR1 and CDR2: SEHNR, FQNEAQ (reference sequence). The CDR3 DNA follows: TGTGCCAGCAGCTTGAGTTGGGGTTCTGCTGAGCAGTTCTTC. It yields the protein CASSLSWGSAEQFF.

Many counts were recorded for this clonotype. The V call is TRBV4-2, the J call TRBJ2-1, with D uncertain. Looked up from germline, CDR1 is LGHNA and CDR2 is YNFKEQ. Trimming pared 1 base from V and 4 bases from J, leaving 11 bases between. This CDR3 is 15 amino acids long. The CDR3 coding sequence is TGTGCCAGCAGCCAAGTAACTGCATCATACAATGAGCAGTTCTTC. Protein sequence: CASSQVTASYNEQFF.

At least ten counts were recorded for this clonotype. The J gene is TRBJ2-1, the V gene TRBV29-1; TRBD2 aligns across 13 bases. CDR3 size: 15 residues. The germline gives CDR1 SQVTM, CDR2 ANQGSEA. Trimming cost V 6 bases and J 6 bases; bases outside gene matches: 8. CDR3 sequence (DNA): TGCAGCGTCCGCGGACTAGCGGGAGTAAGCAATGAGCAGTTCTTC. Translation: CSVRGLAGVSNEQFF.

This clonotype was detected only a few times. CDR3 sequence: CASSQDGWQGVSGANVLTF. CDR3 nucleotides: TGCGCCAGCAGCCAAGATGGATGGCAGGGCGTCTCTGGGGCCAACGTCCTGACTTTC. The rearrangement joins TRBV4-3 to TRBJ2-6; tentative D call: TRBD1 (5 bases). CDR1 is LGHNA, CDR2 YSLEER, per germline. The V and J ends lost 0 bases and 0 bases respectively, with 15 bases between them. The CDR3 is 19 residues long.

As to this clonotype: Likely a read error: the CDR3 ends without its conserved phenylalanine or tryptophan. The V gene is TRBV4-1, the J gene TRBJ1-3; D is unresolved. Germline V gene lookup returns CDR1 MGHRA and CDR2 YSYEKL. The V and J ends lost 3 bases and 0 bases respectively, with 9 bases between them. The CDR3 runs 15 residues. CDR3 region: CASSQSEISGNTIYY. Here the CDR3 DNA reads TGCGCCAGCAGCCAGTCGGAGATCTCTGGAAACACCATATATTAT.

This clonotype was detected ten times or more. The rearrangement joins TRBV3-1 to TRBJ2-7; tentative D call: TRBD2 (6 bases). The V end lost 3 bases, the J end lost 4 bases, and 10 bases lay between the germline ends. The V gene's germline CDR1 is LGHDT and CDR2 YNNKEL (reference sequence). CDR3 length equals 13 residues. The CDR3 DNA reads as TGTGCCAGCAGCCAGGAGCTAGCGTACGAGCAGTACTTC. It is translated as CASSQELAYEQYF.

This clonotype was recorded many times. This rearrangement joins TRBV7-8 to TRBJ2-7, with TRBD1 matching 7 bases. Germline lookup yields CDR1 SGHVS and CDR2 FQNEAQ. This CDR3 contains 15 residues. Trimming took 4 bases from V and 0 from J; bases not matched to a gene: 6. The CDR3 reads CASSSMTGLSYEQYF. In nucleotides, the CDR3 is TGTGCCAGCAGCTCGATGACAGGGCTCTCCTACGAGCAGTACTTC.

In this sample, this clonotype turned up many times. V gene TRBV19 combines with J gene TRBJ2-1, with D possibly matching TRBD1 (5 bases). CDR1 LNHDA and CDR2 SQIVND come from the germline V gene (reference sequence). This CDR3 spans 10 amino acids. V was shortened by 8 bases and J by 11 bases, with 10 bases between the two germline ends. CDR3 in amino acids: CASLGAKQFF. The CDR3, as DNA: TGTGCCAGTTTAGGGGCGAAGCAGTTCTTC.

V is TRBV4-3 and J is TRBJ2-7; 14 positions match TRBD2. CDR1 LGHNA and CDR2 YSLEER come from the germline V gene. The CDR3 is made up of 17 amino acids. V lost 1 base, J lost 3 bases, and 5 bases stayed unmatched. DNA of the CDR3: TGCGCCAGCAGCCAAGGTCGACTAGCGGGAGGGGTCTACGAGCAGTACTTC. As protein: CASSQGRLAGGVYEQYF.

This clonotype was seen ten or more times. This chain joins TRBV20-1 and TRBJ1-1; 7 positions agree with TRBD1. Germline V gene sequence: CDR1 DFQATT, CDR2 SNEGSKA (reference sequence). The CDR3 is 15 amino acids. Trimming removed 4 bases from V and 5 bases from J; junction bases left unmatched: 13. CDR3 bases: TGCAGTGCTAAAGCAGTTGGGAGGGGGCAGACTGAAGCTTTCTTT. Protein: CSAKAVGRGQTEAFF.

This clonotype was counted a few times. The chain uses TRBV4-1 and TRBJ2-3, with 9 bases identical to TRBD2. V trimming: 3 bases; J trimming: 4 bases; junction bases outside the gene matches: 17. The CDR3 has 19 amino acids. Germline CDR1 and CDR2: MGHRA and YSYEKL. The DNA of the CDR3 is TGCGCCAGCAGCCATTGTCTAGCGGGGTTCGGGGGGTTATCAGATACGCAGTATTTT. It is translated as CASSHCLAGFGGLSDTQYF.

This clonotype was observed many times. The chain has TRBV28 and TRBJ2-7; D is possibly TRBD2 (5 bases). The germline V gene encodes CDR1 MDHEN and CDR2 SYDVKM. The CDR3 spans 13 residues. Trimming removed 5 bases from V and 2 bases from J, with 10 bases in between. CDR3 in DNA: TGTGCCAGCAGTCCAGACGGGGCCTACGAGCAGTACTTC. Its translation: CASSPDGAYEQYF.

There are many counts of this clonotype. The chain uses TRBV20-1 and TRBJ2-1; D may be TRBD2 (5 bases). Germline assignment: CDR1 DFQATT and CDR2 SNEGSKA (reference sequence). The CDR3 runs to 14 residues. V shed 5 bases and J shed 3 bases, with 14 bases lying between them. The CDR3 loop is CSAPQVGDYNEQFF. The CDR3 DNA follows: TGCAGTGCTCCCCAGGTCGGGGACTACAATGAGCAGTTCTTC.

This clonotype was counted ten times or more. The J gene is TRBJ2-6, the V gene TRBV4-2, with D unclear. Germline V lookup: CDR1 LGHNA, CDR2 YNFKEQ. CDR3 length equals 17 residues. Trimming removed 0 bases from V and 0 bases from J, with 9 bases in between. The CDR3 region has the DNA TGTGCCAGCAGCCAAGATCATAGAAGCTCTGGGGCCAACGTCCTGACTTTC. Encoded protein: CASSQDHRSSGANVLTF.

This clonotype came up many times. The J gene is TRBJ2-7, the V gene TRBV4-3; 8 bases match TRBD2. The ends lost 1 base at V and 7 bases at J; junction bases unmatched: 9. CDR1 is LGHNA, CDR2 YSLEER, per germline. This CDR3 contains 15 residues. CDR3 nucleotide sequence: TGCGCCAGCAGCCAAGGGAAAATAGCGGGAATGGAGCAGTACTTC. It encodes CASSQGKIAGMEQYF.

On this clonotype: The junction differs from germline at one of its ends, possibly a read error. The gene calls are TRBV20-1 and TRBJ2-7, with 10 bases identical to TRBD2. Germline lookup yields CDR1 DFQATT and CDR2 SNEGSKA (reference sequence). This CDR3 comprises 17 residues. The CDR3 sequence: CSARDLASGSDSSEQYF. CDR3 nucleotide sequence: TGCAGTGCTAGAGATCTGGCTAGCGGGAGTGACTCCTCCGAGCAGTACTTC.

This clonotype occurred many times. The chain carries TRBV7-9 and TRBJ1-1; D uncertain. Looked up from germline, CDR1 is SEHNR and CDR2 is FQNEAQ (reference sequence). The CDR3 sequence is 14 residues long. Trimming removed 3 bases at V and 1 base at J, with 9 bases between. CDR3 nucleotide sequence: TGTGCCAGCAGCTTCGTGGTGCCGAACACTGAAGCTTTCTTT. Translating it yields CASSFVVPNTEAFF.

This clonotype occurred many times. This sequence joins TRBV29-1 and TRBJ2-2; TRBD2 aligns across 13 bases. Germline V gives CDR1 SQVTM, CDR2 ANQGSEA. The CDR3 covers 13 residues. The J segment lost 5 bases and the V segment lost 8 bases, leaving 2 bases of the junction unmatched. CDR3 bases: TGCAGCACTAGCGGGAGGGGAACCGGGGAGCTGTTTTTT. This sequence encodes CSTSGRGTGELFF.

There are many counts of this clonotype. The chain carries TRBV7-7 and TRBJ2-2; D is undetermined. CDR1 is SSHAT and CDR2 is FNYEAQ in the germline V gene (reference sequence). The CDR3 sequence is 15 residues long. Trimming removed 2 bases from V and 5 bases from J, with 12 bases in between. DNA of the CDR3: TGTGCCAGCAGCTTAAGTCCATTCTTAACCGGGGAGCTGTTTTTT. Translated, it gives CASSLSPFLTGELFF.